The next 25 T cell receptor beta chains were all read from a single sample in a study of beta chain features in type 1 diabetes. Sequenced material consisted of expressed TCRB transcripts (all of the isolated RNA was reverse transcribed). Data came from immunoSEQ multiplex PCR; TCRdb stores just in-frame clones and leaves some out. The sample lists 350,000 or so clones, roughly 21% occurring once. Sequenced input: naive CD4+ T cells from blood. Every receptor here comes from a woman under 30 in good health.

The CDR3 nucleotides are TGTGCCAGCAGCCCCCCCTCGTACAATGAGCAGTTCTTC. This gives the protein CASSPPSYNEQFF. The rearrangement links TRBV5-6 to TRBJ2-1, with unresolved D. Germline V gene data show CDR1 as SGHDT and CDR2 as YYEEEE. Trimming removed 4 bases at V and 4 bases at J, with 9 bases between. CDR3 length equals 13 residues.

Only a few counts were recorded for this clone. The genes are TRBV19 and TRBJ2-5; a weak D match, TRBD2 (6 bases). Trimming left V 5 bases short and J 4 bases short, with 8 bases between. Germline V gene sequence: CDR1 LNHDA, CDR2 SQIVND (reference sequence). This CDR3 region has 12 residues. CDR3 DNA sequence: TGTGCCAGTAGTCGCGGGACAGAGACCCAGTACTTC. Translating gives CASSRGTETQYF. Complete variable domain (other parts from reference TRBV19 and TRBJ2-5): DGGITQSPKYLFRKEGQNVTLSCEQNLNHDAMYWYRQDPGQGLRLIYYSQIVNDFQKGDIAEGYSVSREKKESFPLTVTSAQKNPTAFYLCASSRGTETQYFGPGTRLLVL.

CDR3 DNA: TGTGCCAGCAGCGTAGTTTCTGGGACTAGTGGTACCGGGGAGCTGTTTTTT. It codes for CASSVVSGTSGTGELFF. The chain uses TRBV9 and TRBJ2-2, with 8 bases lining up with TRBD2. With 0 bases clipped from V and 5 bases from J, the junction kept 9 bases outside the gene matches. This CDR3 is 17 amino acids long. Germline assignment: CDR1 SGDLS and CDR2 YYNGEE.

This clone was counted a few times. The chain has TRBV5-1 and TRBJ2-3, with TRBD1 matching 7 bases. This CDR3 has 17 residues. J lost 2 bases, V lost 4 bases, and 13 bases had no gene match. CDR1 SGHRS and CDR2 YFSETQ come from the germline V gene. CDR3 coding DNA: TGCGCCAGCAGCCTAGAACCCAAGACAGGGTTCACAGATACGCAGTATTTT. Translating gives CASSLEPKTGFTDTQYF. Combining the CDR3 with reference TRBV5-1 and TRBJ2-3 gives the whole variable domain KAGVTQTPRYLIKTRGQQVTLSCSPISGHRSVSWYQQTPGQGLQFLFEYFSETQRNKGNFPGRFSGRQFSNSRSEMNVSTLELGDSALYLCASSLEPKTGFTDTQYFGPGTRLTVL.

This clone showed up just a few times. The rearrangement links TRBV19 to TRBJ1-5; TRBD1 might be the D (5 bases). The ends were cut back, 6 bases at V and 4 bases at J, with 10 bases in the middle. Germline values: CDR1 LNHDA, CDR2 SQIVND (reference sequence). CDR3 length: 13 amino acids. Here the CDR3 reads CASRRQMNQPQHF. Here the CDR3 DNA reads TGTGCCAGTAGGCGACAGATGAATCAGCCCCAGCATTTT.

The chain carries TRBV4-1 and TRBJ2-7; D is unresolved. Trimming cost V 0 bases and J 4 bases, with 4 bases left between them. This CDR3 contains 12 residues. From germline, CDR1 is MGHRA and CDR2 YSYEKL. DNA for the CDR3: TGCGCCAGCAGCCAAGATCGGTACGAGCAGTACTTC. Its protein is CASSQDRYEQYF.

The chain joins TRBV4-2 to TRBJ2-7, with D perhaps matching TRBD2 (6 bases). CDR1 and CDR2 from the germline V gene are LGHNA and YNFKEQ. This CDR3 has 17 amino acids. V was pared by 0 bases and J by 3 bases, with 18 bases between. The CDR3 DNA sequence: TGTGCCAGCAGCCAAGAACGTACGGAGGGTCCCAACTACGAGCAGTACTTC. Its translation: CASSQERTEGPNYEQYF.

V gene TRBV9 combines with J gene TRBJ2-1, with 7 bases aligning to TRBD2. Trimming removed 3 bases from V and 0 bases from J; junction bases left unmatched: 3. From germline, CDR1 is SGDLS and CDR2 YYNGEE. The CDR3 consists of 15 residues. CDR3 loop: CASSAGLHSYNEQFF. CDR3 in DNA: TGTGCCAGCAGCGCGGGACTACACTCCTACAATGAGCAGTTCTTC.

CDR3: CASSRELAGGNEQFF. CDR3 bases: TGTGCCAGCAGTAGGGAGCTAGCGGGAGGCAATGAGCAGTTCTTC. This rearrangement joins TRBV2 to TRBJ2-1; 11 positions agree with TRBD2. Germline V gene sequence: CDR1 SNHLY, CDR2 FYNNEI. CDR3 size: 15 residues. Trimming removed 5 bases from V and 6 bases from J; junction bases left unmatched: 6.

This clone appeared a few times. V usage is TRBV30 and J usage is TRBJ2-1; TRBD1 is a possible D gene (6 bases). CDR1 and CDR2 (germline): GTSNPN, SVGIG (reference sequence). The V gene lost 1 base and the J gene lost 6 bases, with 19 bases spanning the gap. CDR3 size: 16 residues. CDR3 in amino acids: CAWSEKVDSQGNEQFF. The CDR3 DNA follows: TGTGCCTGGAGTGAGAAGGTGGACAGTCAAGGCAATGAGCAGTTCTTC.

The chain joins TRBV29-1 to TRBJ2-1, with D possibly TRBD2 on 6 matching bases. The germline V gene has CDR1 SQVTM and CDR2 ANQGSEA. CDR3 length: 15 amino acids. Trimming pared 4 bases from V and 0 bases from J, leaving 13 bases between. The CDR3 coding sequence is TGCAGCGTTGGGGTCTATAGCGGCTCCTACAATGAGCAGTTCTTC. Its protein product is CSVGVYSGSYNEQFF.

The chain employs TRBV6-1 and TRBJ2-2; possibly TRBD1 for D (6 bases). This CDR3 has 16 residues. Trimming cost V 4 bases and J 5 bases, with 17 bases left between them. The germline V gene has CDR1 MNHNS and CDR2 SASEGT. The CDR3 DNA is TGTGCCAGCAGTGGGGGGCCGGGTGCTAGGACCGGGGAGCTGTTTTTT. It codes for CASSGGPGARTGELFF.

This clone was counted only a few times. This chain connects TRBV6-5 to TRBJ1-1, with TRBD1 matching 7 bases. Losses at the gene ends were 6 bases for V and 5 bases for J; bases not matched to a gene: 6. CDR3 size: 13 residues. Germline CDR1 and CDR2: MNHEY and SVGAGI. As DNA, the CDR3 is TGTGCCAGCAGACCCACAGGGGTGACTGAAGCTTTCTTT. It specifies CASRPTGVTEAFF.

This clone has more than one count but fewer than ten. This chain links TRBV6-5 with TRBJ1-1; 7 bases are a match to TRBD1. Trimming removed 4 bases from V and 4 bases from J; junction bases left unmatched: 3. Germline values: CDR1 MNHEY, CDR2 SVGAGI. The CDR3 covers 13 residues. The DNA for the CDR3 is TGTGCCAGCAGTTGGACAGGCGGCACTGAAGCTTTCTTT. It translates to CASSWTGGTEAFF.

The V call is TRBV30, the J call TRBJ1-3, with D maybe TRBD1 (6 bases). V was shortened by 2 bases and J by 0 bases, with 14 bases between the two germline ends. This CDR3 region has 16 residues. Germline values: CDR1 GTSNPN, CDR2 SVGIG (reference sequence). CDR3 region: CAWSKEQGISGNTIYF. Written as DNA, the CDR3 is TGTGCCTGGAGTAAGGAACAGGGAATCTCTGGAAACACCATATATTTT. Full variable domain (rest looked up from reference TRBV30 and TRBJ1-3): SQTIHQWPATLVQPVGSPLSLECTVEGTSNPNLYWYRQAAGRGLQLLFYSVGIGQISSEVPQNLSASRPQDRQFILSSKKLLLSDSGFYLCAWSKEQGISGNTIYFGEGSWLTVV.

This clone was detected only a few times. The chain uses TRBV11-2 and TRBJ2-2, with 9 bases matching TRBD1. The CDR3 sequence is 15 residues long. The germline V gene encodes CDR1 SGHAT and CDR2 FQNNGV. V lost 5 bases to trimming and J lost 9 bases; unmatched junction nucleotides: 10. The CDR3 sequence: CASSRTGDEVRELFF. In DNA, the CDR3 is TGTGCCAGCAGCCGGACAGGGGACGAGGTTAGGGAGCTGTTTTTT.

This chain joins TRBV7-2 and TRBJ1-2, with a possible D match to TRBD1 (5 bases). CDR3 length: 15 amino acids. The germline V gene has CDR1 SGHTA and CDR2 FQGNSA. Between the trimmed V and J ends, which lost 1 base and 3 bases, there was a span of 12 bases. Here the CDR3 DNA reads TGTGCCAGCAGCTTAGTCAAGGGGCCCGACTATGGCTACACCTTC. Protein product: CASSLVKGPDYGYTF. The full variable domain, completed using reference TRBV7-2 and TRBJ1-2, is GAGVSQSPSNKVTEKGKDVELRCDPISGHTALYWYRQSLGQGLEFLIYFQGNSAPDKSGLPSDRFSAERTGGSVSTLTIQRTQQEDSAVYLCASSLVKGPDYGYTFGSGTRLTVV.

The rearrangement uses TRBV7-2 and TRBJ1-5, with D perhaps matching TRBD1 (6 bases). Trimming left V 3 bases short and J 11 bases short, with 17 bases between. The CDR3 contains 14 residues. The germline gives CDR1 SGHTA, CDR2 FQGNSA. DNA for the CDR3: TGTGCCAGCAGCTTTTGGGTCTCGGGACAAGCCCAGCATTTT. As protein: CASSFWVSGQAQHF.

This clone was seen a handful of times. The chain carries TRBV9 and TRBJ2-1; 8 bases line up with TRBD1. Germline lookup yields CDR1 SGDLS and CDR2 YYNGEE. This CDR3 region has 16 residues. After removal of 0 bases from V and 8 bases from J, the junction contained 10 bases not matched to a gene. In nucleotides, the CDR3 is TGTGCCAGCAGCGTAGTGCCGGACAGGGCATTCGATGAGCAGTTCTTC. This translates into CASSVVPDRAFDEQFF.

This clone was detected a few times. This chain uses TRBV7-2 with TRBJ2-1; tentatively, D is TRBD1 (6 bases). Looked up from germline, CDR1 is SGHTA and CDR2 is FQGNSA. V was cut by 0 bases and J by 3 bases, with 15 bases left in between. The length of the CDR3 is 17 residues. In nucleotides, the CDR3 is TGTGCCAGCAGCTTAGCGTCTACAGGGAACAACTACAATGAGCAGTTCTTC. Translation: CASSLASTGNNYNEQFF.

J is TRBJ2-7 and V is TRBV7-2; no definite D call. CDR1 is SGHTA and CDR2 is FQGNSA in the germline V gene. V was trimmed by 6 bases and J by 3 bases, leaving 6 bases between them. This CDR3 has 11 amino acids. Here the CDR3 reads CASRSRYEQYF. The CDR3 DNA reads TGTGCCAGCAGATCTCGCTACGAGCAGTACTTC.

The V and J genes are TRBV2 and TRBJ1-1; 8 bases line up with TRBD1. This CDR3 is 14 amino acids long. The junction had 0 bases not matched to a gene; V was cut back by 2 bases and J by 1 base. Germline assignment: CDR1 SNHLY and CDR2 FYNNEI. CDR3 sequence reads: CASSEQGANTEAFF. CDR3 DNA: TGTGCCAGCAGTGAACAGGGGGCGAACACTGAAGCTTTCTTT.

This clone turned up a few times. The chain has TRBV6-1 and TRBJ2-7; no firm D call. V lost 4 bases and J 3 bases, leaving 4 bases between the germline ends. Per germline, CDR1 MNHNS and CDR2 SASEGT. CDR3 length: 11 amino acids. The chain's CDR3 is CASSGDYEQYF. For the CDR3, the DNA is TGTGCCAGCAGTGGCGACTACGAGCAGTACTTC.

This clone was seen more than once but under ten times. This sequence joins TRBV18 and TRBJ2-1; TRBD2 matches at 12 bases. CDR1 KGHSH and CDR2 LQKENI come from the germline V gene. The J segment lost 7 bases and the V segment lost 0 bases, leaving 7 bases of the junction unmatched. The CDR3 is 17 amino acids. The CDR3 region is CASSPPRTSGVGNEQFF. CDR3 DNA sequence: TGTGCCAGCTCACCACCCAGGACTAGCGGGGTTGGAAATGAGCAGTTCTTC.

This clone was counted between two and nine times. The chain employs TRBV10-3 and TRBJ2-7, with a weak D call TRBD2 (6 bases). Trimming cost V 0 bases and J 2 bases, with 8 bases left between them. The CDR3 extends over 14 amino acids. CDR1 ENHRY and CDR2 SYGVKD come from the germline V gene. This CDR3 is CAISESRLAYEQYF. The CDR3 DNA reads as TGTGCCATCAGTGAGTCCAGACTAGCCTACGAGCAGTACTTC.